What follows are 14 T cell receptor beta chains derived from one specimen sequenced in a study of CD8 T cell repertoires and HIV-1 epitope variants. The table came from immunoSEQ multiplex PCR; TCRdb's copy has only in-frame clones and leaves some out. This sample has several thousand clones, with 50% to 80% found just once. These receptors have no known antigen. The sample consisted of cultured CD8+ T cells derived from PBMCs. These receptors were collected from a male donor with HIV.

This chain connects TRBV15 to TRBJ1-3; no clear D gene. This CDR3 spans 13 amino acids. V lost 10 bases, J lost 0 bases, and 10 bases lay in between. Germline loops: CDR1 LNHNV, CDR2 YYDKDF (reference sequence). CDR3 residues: CAIRPDSGNTIYF. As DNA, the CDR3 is TGTGCCATTCGACCGGACTCTGGAAACACCATATATTTT.

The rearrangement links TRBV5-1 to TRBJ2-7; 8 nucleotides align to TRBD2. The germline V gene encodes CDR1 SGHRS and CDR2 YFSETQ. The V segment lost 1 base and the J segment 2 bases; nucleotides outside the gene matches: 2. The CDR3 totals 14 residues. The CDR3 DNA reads TGCGCCAGCAGCTTGACTAGCGGTACCTACGAGCAGTACTTC. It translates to CASSLTSGTYEQYF.

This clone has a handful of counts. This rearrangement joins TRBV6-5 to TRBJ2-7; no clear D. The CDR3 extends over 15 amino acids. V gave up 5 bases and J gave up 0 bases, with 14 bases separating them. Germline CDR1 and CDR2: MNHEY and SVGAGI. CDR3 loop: CASSPPEKASYEQYF. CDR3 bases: TGTGCCAGCAGTCCCCCCGAGAAGGCCTCCTACGAGCAGTACTTC.

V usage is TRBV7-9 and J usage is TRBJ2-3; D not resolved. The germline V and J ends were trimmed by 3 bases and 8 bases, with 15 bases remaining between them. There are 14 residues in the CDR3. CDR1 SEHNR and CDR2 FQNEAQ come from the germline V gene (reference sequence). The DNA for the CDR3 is TGTGCCAGCAGCTTCCAATCAAGGGCGGCTACGCAGTATTTT. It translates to CASSFQSRAATQYF.

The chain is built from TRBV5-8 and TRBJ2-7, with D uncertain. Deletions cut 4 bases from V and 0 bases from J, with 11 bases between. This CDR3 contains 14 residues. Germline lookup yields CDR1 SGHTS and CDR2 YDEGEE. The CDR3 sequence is CASSPTTSSYEQYF. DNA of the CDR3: TGTGCCAGCAGCCCTACTACGAGCTCCTACGAGCAGTACTTC.

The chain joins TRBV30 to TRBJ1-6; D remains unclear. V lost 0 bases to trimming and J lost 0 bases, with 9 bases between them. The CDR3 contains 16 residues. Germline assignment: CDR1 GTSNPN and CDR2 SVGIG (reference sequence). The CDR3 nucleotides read TGTGCCTGGAGTGTAATGGGTAGCTCCTATAATTCACCCCTCCACTTT. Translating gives CAWSVMGSSYNSPLHF.

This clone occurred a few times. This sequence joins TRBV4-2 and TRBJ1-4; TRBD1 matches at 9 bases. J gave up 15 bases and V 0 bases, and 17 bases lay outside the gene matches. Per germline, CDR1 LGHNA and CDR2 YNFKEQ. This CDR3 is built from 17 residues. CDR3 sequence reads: CASSQDEFGDRVLGVFF. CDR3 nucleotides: TGTGCCAGCAGCCAAGATGAGTTCGGGGACAGGGTCCTCGGAGTGTTTTTT.

Here the CDR3 reads CASSLKRINAPLHF. CDR3 sequence (DNA): TGTGCCAGCAGCTTGAAACGGATAAATGCACCCCTCCACTTT. The genes are TRBV5-6 and TRBJ1-6; no clear D gene. The V and J ends lost 1 base and 11 bases respectively, with 13 bases between them. The CDR3 totals 14 residues. Germline CDR1 and CDR2: SGHDT and YYEEEE.

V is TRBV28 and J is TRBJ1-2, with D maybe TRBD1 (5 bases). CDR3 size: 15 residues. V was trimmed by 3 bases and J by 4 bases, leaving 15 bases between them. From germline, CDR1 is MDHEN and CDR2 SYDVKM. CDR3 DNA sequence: TGTGCCAGCAGTTTCCCGGGGCGGGCGCCCTATGGCTACACCTTC. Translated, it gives CASSFPGRAPYGYTF.

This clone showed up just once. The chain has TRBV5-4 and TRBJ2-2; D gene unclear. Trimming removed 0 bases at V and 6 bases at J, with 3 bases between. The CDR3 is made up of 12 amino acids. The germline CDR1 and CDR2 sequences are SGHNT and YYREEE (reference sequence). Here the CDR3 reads CASSLGSGELFF. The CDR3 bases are TGTGCCAGCAGCTTGGGGTCCGGGGAGCTGTTTTTT. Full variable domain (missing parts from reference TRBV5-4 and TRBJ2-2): ETGVTQSPTHLIKTRGQQVTLRCSSQSGHNTVSWYQQALGQGPQFIFQYYREEENGRGNFPPRFSGLQFPNYSSELNVNALELDDSALYLCASSLGSGELFFGEGSRLTVL.

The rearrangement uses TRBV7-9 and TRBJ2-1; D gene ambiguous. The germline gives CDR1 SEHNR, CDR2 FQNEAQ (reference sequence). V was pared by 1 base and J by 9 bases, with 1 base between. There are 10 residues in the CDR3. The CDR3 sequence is CASSLGEQFF. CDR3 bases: TGTGCCAGCAGCTTAGGTGAGCAGTTCTTC.

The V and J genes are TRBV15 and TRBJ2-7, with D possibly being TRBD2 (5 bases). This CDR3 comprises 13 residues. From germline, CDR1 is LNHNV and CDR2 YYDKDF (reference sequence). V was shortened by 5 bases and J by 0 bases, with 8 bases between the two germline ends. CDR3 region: CATSDGVSYEQYF. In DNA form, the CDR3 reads TGTGCCACCAGCGACGGGGTCTCCTACGAGCAGTACTTC.

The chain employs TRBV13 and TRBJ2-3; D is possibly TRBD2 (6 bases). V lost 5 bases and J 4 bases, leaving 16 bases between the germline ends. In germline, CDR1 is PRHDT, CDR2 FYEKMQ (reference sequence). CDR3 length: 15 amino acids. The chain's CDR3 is CASSHNLEGSDTQYF. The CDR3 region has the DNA TGTGCCAGCAGCCACAATCTGGAGGGTTCAGATACGCAGTATTTT.

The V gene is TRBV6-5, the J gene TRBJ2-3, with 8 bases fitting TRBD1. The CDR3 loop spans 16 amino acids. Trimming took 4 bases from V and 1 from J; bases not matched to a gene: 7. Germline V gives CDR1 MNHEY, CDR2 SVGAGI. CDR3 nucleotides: TGTGCCAGCAGTTCCACGACAGGGGATGGCACAGATACGCAGTATTTT. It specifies CASSSTTGDGTDTQYF.